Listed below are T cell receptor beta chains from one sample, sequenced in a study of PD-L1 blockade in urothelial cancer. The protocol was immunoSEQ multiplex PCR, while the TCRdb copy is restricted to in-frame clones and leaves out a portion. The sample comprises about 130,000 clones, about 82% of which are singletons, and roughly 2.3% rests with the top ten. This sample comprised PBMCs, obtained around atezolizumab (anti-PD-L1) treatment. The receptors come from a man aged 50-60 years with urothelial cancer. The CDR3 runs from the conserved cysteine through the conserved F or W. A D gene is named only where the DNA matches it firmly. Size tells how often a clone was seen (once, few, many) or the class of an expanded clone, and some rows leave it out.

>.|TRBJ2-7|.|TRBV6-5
TGTGCCAGCAGGTCTACAGGGTTTTCATACGAGCAGTACTTC
CASRSTGFSYEQYF
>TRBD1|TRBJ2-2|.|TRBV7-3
TGTGCCAGCAGATCGGACAGGGGCACCGGGGAGCTGTTTTTT
CASRSDRGTGELFF
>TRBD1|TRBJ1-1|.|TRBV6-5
TGTGCCAGCAGTTACTCAGGCCAGGGGGACACTGAAGCTTTCTTT
CASSYSGQGDTEAFF
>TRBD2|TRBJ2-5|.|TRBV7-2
TGTGCCAGCAGCTTGTCCGCGGGAGGAAGAGAGACCCAGTACTTC
CASSLSAGGRETQYF
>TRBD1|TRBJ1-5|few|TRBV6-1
TGTGCCTCCTGGGACAGGGCTCAGCCCCAGCATTTT
CASWDRAQPQHF
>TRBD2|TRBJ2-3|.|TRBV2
TGTGCCAGCAGGCGGACTAGCGGGGCGACAGATACGCAGTATTTT
CASRRTSGATDTQYF
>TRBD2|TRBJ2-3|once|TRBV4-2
TGTGCCAGCAGCCAAGTAGCGGGAGGGCCGAGTACGCAGTATTTT
CASSQVAGGPSTQYF
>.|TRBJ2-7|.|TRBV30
TGTGCCTGGAGCAGGCAGTCCTACGAGCAGTACTTC
CAWSRQSYEQYF
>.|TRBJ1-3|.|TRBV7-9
TGTGCCAGCAGCCCCAAGAGCTCTGGAAACACCATATATTTT
CASSPKSSGNTIYF
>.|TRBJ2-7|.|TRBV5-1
TGCGCCAGCAGCTTGGCCGGGTGGAGCTACGAGCAGTACTTC
CASSLAGWSYEQYF
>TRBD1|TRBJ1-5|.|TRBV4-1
TGCGCCAGCAGCCAGCCCACAGGGGGTAGCAATCAGCCCCAGCATTTT
CASSQPTGGSNQPQHF
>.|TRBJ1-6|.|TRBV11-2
TGTGCCAGCAGCGATCCCCGACAGGTCTATAATTCACCCCTCCACTTT
CASSDPRQVYNSPLHF
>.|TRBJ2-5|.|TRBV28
TGTGCCAGCAGTTTAGCGCAGGAATGGACCCAGTACTTC
CASSLAQEWTQYF
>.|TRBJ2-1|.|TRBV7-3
TGTGCCAGCAGCCCAATGGGGGGGGCGAACAATGAGCAGTTCTTC
CASSPMGGANNEQFF
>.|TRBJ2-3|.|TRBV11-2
TGTGCCAGCAGCTCTAACCTCTACAGGGTCACCCTAGACACAGATACGCAGTATTTT
CASSSNLYRVTLDTDTQYF
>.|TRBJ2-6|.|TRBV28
TGTGCCAGCAGCTACAGGGTTGGGGCCAACGTCCTGACTTTC
CASSYRVGANVLTF
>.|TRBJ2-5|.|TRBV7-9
TGTGCCAGCAGCTTAGCGCAGGGGTTTGAGACCCAGTACTTC
CASSLAQGFETQYF
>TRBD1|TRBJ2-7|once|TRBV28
TGTGCCAGCAGTACACAGACAGGGGCGTCACCCGTCTGGTACTTC
CASSTQTGASPVWYF
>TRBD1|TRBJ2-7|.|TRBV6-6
TGTGCCAGCAGTGATAACAGGGGTAGGGTCTACGAGCAGTACTTC
CASSDNRGRVYEQYF
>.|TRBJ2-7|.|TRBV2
TGTGCCAGCAGTTCCGACTACGCTGCGGAGCAGTACTTC
CASSSDYAAEQYF
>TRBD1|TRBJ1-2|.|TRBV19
TGTGCCAGTAGTAACGGACAGGCCTATGGCTACACCTTC
CASSNGQAYGYTF
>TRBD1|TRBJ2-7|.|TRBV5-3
TGTGCCAGAAGCTGGGGACAGGGGGCGAGCGAGCAGTACTTC
CARSWGQGASEQYF
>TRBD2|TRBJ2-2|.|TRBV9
TGTGCCAGCAGCCTGACTAGCGGGCCCGGGGAGCTGTTTTTT
CASSLTSGPGELFF
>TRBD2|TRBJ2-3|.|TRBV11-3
TGTGCCAGCAGTACCGGGACTAGCGGCACAGATACGCAGTATTTT
CASSTGTSGTDTQYF
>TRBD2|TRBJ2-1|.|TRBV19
TGTGCCAGTAGTTCTAGCGGTGAGCAGTTCTTC
CASSSSGEQFF
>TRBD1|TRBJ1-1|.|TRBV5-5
TGTGCCAGCAGCTTGGGTGGATCCGGGACAGGTGCTTTCTTT
CASSLGGSGTGAFF
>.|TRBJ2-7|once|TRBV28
TGTGCCAGCAGTCCGATCTTCAGGGCGCGAGAGCAGTACTTC
CASSPIFRAREQYF
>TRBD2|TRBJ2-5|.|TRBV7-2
TGTGCCAGCAGCTCTCGTAGCGGGAGGGCCTTGGGAGAGACCCAGTACTTC
CASSSRSGRALGETQYF
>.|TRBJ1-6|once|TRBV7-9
TGTGCCAGCGCGAACGGGGGAAATAATTCACCCCTCCACTTT
CASANGGNNSPLHF
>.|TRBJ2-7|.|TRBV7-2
TGTGCCAGCAGCTTAGGCAGGGACAACGAGCAGTACTTC
CASSLGRDNEQYF
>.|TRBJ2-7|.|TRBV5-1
TGCGCCAGCAGCCCGGGACTGATGACCTACGAGCAGTACTTC
CASSPGLMTYEQYF
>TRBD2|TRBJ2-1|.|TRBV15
TGTGCCACCAGCAGAAGCAGGGGTAGCGGGAATGGTAATGAGCAGTTCTTC
CATSRSRGSGNGNEQFF
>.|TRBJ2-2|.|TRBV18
TGTGCCAGCCAAGACAGGACAAACACCGGGGAGCTGTTTTTT
CASQDRTNTGELFF
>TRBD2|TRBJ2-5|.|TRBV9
TGTGCCAGCAGCCCCCAAGCGGGAGAGGGAGAGACCCAGTACTTC
CASSPQAGEGETQYF
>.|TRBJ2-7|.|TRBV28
TGTGCCAGCAGTTTATTCGCCACCCAGGACTCCCACCCGCAGTACTTC
CASSLFATQDSHPQYF
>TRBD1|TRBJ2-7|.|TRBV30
TGTGCCTGGAGTGTTAAGACAGGGGGCGTCTACGAGCAGTACTTC
CAWSVKTGGVYEQYF
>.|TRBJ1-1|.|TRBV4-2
TGTGCCAGCAGCCAAGTAGGGGGCACTGAAGCTTTCTTT
CASSQVGGTEAFF
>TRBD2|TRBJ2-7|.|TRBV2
TGTGCCAGCAGTCACCCGGGACTAGCGGGAGGTGGGTCCTACGAGCAGTACTTC
CASSHPGLAGGGSYEQYF
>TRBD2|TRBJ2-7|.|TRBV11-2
TGTGCCAGCAGCCACGGACTAGCGTTTTTTGAGCAGTACTTC
CASSHGLAFFEQYF
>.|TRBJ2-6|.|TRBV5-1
TGCGCCAGCAGCAGGAAACGGGGCTCTGGGGCCAACGTCCTGACTTTC
CASSRKRGSGANVLTF
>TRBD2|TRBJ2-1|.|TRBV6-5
TGTGCCAGCAGGATACTAGCGGTTGACAATGAGCAGTTCTTC
CASRILAVDNEQFF
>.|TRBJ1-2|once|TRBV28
TGTGCCAGCAGTTTAAATATGGCACGCAGGAGCTACACCTTC
CASSLNMARRSYTF
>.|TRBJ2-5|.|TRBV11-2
TGTGCCAGCAGCTTACAAGTGGGGGCTCGGGAGACCCAGTACTTC
CASSLQVGARETQYF
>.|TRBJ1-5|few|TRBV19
TGTGCCAGTAGTAAATGGGGCAGGGGCAATCAGCCCCAGCATTTT
CASSKWGRGNQPQHF
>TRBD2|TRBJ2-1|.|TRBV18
TGTGCCAGCTCACCCCCTAAGCGGGACTTCAAGAGGAATGAGCAGTTCTTC
CASSPPKRDFKRNEQFF
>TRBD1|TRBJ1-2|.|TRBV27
TGTGCCAGCAGTTCTACGGGACAGGGGAGGGGAGGGGGGATCTATGGCTACACCTTC
CASSSTGQGRGGGIYGYTF
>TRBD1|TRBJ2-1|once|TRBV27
TGTGCCAGCAGTTTAAGACAGGGTTCCTACAATGAGCAGTTCTTC
CASSLRQGSYNEQFF
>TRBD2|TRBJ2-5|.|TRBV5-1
TGCGCCAGCAGCTTGGCTCCCCTAGCGGGAGGAGAGACCCAGTACTTC
CASSLAPLAGGETQYF
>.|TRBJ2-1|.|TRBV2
TGTGCCAGGAGGAGGTCGGGAGCTGAAGTCAATGAGCAGTTCTTC
CARRRSGAEVNEQFF
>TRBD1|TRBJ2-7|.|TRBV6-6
TGTGCCAGCAGTTTAACGGACAGGGGCCCCTACGAGCAGTACTTC
CASSLTDRGPYEQYF
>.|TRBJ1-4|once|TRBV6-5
TGTGCCAGCAGTTCCCGCAACCGGGTCTCGAATGAAAAACTGTTTTTT
CASSSRNRVSNEKLFF
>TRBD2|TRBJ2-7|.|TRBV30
TGTGCCTGGGGACTAGCGGGAGGTAGCTCCTACGAGCAGTACTTC
CAWGLAGGSSYEQYF
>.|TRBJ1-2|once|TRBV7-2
TGTGCCAGCAGCCCCCTCTCCAGGGGCTATGGCTACACCTTC
CASSPLSRGYGYTF
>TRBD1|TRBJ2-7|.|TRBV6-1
TGTGCCAGCAGTGAGGGGGACAGGGCGAACTTC
CASSEGDRANF